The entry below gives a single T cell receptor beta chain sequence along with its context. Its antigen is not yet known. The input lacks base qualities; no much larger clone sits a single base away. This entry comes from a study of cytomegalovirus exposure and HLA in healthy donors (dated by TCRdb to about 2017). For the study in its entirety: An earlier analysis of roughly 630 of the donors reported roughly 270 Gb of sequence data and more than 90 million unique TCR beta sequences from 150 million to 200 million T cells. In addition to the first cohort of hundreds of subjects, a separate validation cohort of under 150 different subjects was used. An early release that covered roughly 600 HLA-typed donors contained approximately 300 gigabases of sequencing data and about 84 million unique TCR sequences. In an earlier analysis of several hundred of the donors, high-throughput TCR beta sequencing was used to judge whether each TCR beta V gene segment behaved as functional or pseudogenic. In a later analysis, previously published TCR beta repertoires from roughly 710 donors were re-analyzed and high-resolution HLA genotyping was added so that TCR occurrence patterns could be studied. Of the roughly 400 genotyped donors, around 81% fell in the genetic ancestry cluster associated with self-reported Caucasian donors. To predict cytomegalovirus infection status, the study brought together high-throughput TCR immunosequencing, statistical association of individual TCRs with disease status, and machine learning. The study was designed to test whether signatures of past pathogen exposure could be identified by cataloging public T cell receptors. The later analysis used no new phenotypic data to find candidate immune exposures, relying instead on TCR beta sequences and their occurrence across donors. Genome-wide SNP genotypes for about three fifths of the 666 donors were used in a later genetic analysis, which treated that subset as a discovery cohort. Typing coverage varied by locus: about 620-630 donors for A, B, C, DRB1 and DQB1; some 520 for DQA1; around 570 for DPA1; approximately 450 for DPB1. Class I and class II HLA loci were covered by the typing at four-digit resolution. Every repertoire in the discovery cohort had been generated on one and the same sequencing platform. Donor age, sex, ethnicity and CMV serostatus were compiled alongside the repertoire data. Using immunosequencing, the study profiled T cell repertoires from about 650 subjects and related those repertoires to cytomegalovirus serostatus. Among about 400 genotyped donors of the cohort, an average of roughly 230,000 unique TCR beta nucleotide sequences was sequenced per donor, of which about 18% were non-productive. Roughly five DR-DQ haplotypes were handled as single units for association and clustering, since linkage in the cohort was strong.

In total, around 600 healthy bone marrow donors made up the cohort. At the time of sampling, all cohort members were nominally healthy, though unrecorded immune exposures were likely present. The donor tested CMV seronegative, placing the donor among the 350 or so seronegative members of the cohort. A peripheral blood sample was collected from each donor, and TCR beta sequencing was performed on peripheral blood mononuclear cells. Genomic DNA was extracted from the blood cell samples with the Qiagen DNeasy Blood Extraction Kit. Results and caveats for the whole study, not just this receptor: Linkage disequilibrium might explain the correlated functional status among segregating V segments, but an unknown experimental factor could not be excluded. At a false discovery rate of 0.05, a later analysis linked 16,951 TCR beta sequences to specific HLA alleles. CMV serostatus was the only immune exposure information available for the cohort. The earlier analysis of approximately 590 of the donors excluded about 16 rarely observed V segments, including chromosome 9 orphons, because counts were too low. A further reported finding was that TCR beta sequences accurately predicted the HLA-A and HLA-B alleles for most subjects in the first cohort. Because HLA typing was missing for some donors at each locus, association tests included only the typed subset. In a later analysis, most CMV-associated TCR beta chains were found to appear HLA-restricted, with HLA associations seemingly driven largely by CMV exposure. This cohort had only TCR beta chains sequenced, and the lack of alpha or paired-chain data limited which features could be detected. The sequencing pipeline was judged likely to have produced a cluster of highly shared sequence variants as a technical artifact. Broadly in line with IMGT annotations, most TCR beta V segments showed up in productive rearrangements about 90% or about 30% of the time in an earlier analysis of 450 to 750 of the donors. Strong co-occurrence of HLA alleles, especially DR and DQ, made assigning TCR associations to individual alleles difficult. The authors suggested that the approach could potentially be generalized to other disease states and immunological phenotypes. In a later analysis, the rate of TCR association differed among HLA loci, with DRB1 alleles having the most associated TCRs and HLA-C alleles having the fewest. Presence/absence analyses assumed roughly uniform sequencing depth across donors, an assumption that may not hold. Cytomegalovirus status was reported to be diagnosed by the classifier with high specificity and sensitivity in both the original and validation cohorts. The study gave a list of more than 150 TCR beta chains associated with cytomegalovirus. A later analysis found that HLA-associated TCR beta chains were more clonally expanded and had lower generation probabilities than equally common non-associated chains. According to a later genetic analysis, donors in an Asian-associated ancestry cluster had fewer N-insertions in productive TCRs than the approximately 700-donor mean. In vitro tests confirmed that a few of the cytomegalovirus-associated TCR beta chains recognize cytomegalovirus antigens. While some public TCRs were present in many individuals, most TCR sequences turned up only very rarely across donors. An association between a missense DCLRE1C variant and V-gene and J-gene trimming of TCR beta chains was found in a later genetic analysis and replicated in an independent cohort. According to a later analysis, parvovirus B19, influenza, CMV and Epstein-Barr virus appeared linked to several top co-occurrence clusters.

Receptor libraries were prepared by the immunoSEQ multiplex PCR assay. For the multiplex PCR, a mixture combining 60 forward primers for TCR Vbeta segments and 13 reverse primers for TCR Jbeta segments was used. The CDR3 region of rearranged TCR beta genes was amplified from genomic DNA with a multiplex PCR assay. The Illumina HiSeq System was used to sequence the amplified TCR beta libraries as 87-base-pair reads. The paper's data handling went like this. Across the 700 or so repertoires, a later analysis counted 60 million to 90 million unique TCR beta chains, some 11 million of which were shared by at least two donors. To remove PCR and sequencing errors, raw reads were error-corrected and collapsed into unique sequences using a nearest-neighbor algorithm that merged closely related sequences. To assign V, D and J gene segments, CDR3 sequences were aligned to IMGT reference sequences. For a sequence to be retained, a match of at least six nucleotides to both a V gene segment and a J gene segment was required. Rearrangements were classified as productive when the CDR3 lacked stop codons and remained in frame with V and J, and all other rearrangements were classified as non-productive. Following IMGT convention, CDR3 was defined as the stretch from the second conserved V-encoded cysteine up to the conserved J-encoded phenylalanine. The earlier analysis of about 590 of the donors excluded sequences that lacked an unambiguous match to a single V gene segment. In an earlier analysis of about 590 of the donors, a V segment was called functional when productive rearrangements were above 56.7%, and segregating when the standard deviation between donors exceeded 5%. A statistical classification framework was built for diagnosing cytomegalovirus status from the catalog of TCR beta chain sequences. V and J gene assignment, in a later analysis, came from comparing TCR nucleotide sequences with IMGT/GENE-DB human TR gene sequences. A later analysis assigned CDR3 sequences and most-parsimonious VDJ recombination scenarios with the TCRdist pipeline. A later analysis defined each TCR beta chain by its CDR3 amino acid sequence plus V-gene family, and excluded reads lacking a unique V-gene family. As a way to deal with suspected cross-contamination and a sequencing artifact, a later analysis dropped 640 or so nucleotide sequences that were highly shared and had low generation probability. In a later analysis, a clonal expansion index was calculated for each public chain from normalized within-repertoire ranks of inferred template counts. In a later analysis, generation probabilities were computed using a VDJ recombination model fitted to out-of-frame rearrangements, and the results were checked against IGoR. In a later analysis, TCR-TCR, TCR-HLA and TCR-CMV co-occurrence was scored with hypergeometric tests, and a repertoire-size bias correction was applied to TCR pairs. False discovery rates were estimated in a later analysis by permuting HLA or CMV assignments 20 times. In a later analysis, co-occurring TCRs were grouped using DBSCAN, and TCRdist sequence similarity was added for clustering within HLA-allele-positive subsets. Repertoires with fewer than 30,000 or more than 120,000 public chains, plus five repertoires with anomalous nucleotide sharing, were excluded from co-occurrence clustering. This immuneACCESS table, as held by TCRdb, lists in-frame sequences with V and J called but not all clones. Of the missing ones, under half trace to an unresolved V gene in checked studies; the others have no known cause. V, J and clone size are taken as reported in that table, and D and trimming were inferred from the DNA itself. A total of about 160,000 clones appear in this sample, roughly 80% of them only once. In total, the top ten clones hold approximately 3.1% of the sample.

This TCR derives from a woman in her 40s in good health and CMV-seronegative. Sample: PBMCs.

The DNA is as follows: TGTGCCAGCAGTACCACAGGGCCCACTGAAGCTTTCTTT. This is translated as CASSTTGPTEAFF. The chain was built from TRBV6-1 and TRBJ1-1; the D segment could be TRBD1, given 6 matching bases. V and J are truncated by 5 bases and 4 bases respectively, leaving an intervening sequence of 11 bases. CDR1 and CDR2 are drawn from the germline V gene: MNHNS, SASEGT. The CDR3, from cysteine to phenylalanine, totals 13 residues. Just the 39-base CDR3 DNA is kept, in frame starting at base 1.